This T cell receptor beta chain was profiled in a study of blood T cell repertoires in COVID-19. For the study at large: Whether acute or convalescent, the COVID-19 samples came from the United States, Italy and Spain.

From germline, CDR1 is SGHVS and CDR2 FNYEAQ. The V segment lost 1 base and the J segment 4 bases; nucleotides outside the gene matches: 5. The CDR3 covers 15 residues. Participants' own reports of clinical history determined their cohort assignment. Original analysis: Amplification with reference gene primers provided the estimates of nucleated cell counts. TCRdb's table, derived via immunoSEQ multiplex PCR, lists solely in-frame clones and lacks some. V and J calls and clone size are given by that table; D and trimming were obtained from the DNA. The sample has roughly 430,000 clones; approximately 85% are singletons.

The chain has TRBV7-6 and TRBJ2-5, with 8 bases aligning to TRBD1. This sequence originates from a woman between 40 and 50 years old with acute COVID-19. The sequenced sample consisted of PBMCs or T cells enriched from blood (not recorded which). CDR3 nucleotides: TGTGCCAGCAGCTTAGAACAGGGGGTAGGAGAGACCCAGTACTTC. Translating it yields CASSLEQGVGETQYF.